This T cell receptor beta chain was documented in a study of blood T cell repertoires in COVID-19. Whole-study context: The analysed material was cDNA or gDNA that came from T cells, B-cell-depleted T cells, or PBMCs.

In the original analysis: From reference gene primer amplification, estimates of nucleated cell counts were derived. Profiling relied on immunoSEQ multiplex PCR, and the TCRdb table lists in-frame clones only, not all of them. The V and J calls and clone size are taken from that table; D and trimming were inferred from the DNA. The table lists roughly 500,000 clones, roughly nine tenths of them singletons, with roughly 0.9% in the top ten. The CDR3 extends over 15 amino acids. The trim removed 3 bases at V and 4 bases at J, leaving 3 bases unmatched. CDR1 is SGHTA, CDR2 FQGNSA, per germline. This receptor was taken from a man aged 18 to 29 with COVID-19, enrolled during active disease. V usage is TRBV7-2 and J usage is TRBJ2-7; 13 nucleotides match TRBD2. The material sequenced was peripheral blood. The CDR3 loop is CASSFGLAGVYEQYF. The CDR3, as DNA: TGTGCCAGCAGCTTCGGACTAGCGGGGGTGTACGAGCAGTACTTC.